These T cell receptor beta chains were read from a single sample in a study of regulatory T cells in long-lasting Graves disease. TCRdb ran MiXCR on the multiplex PCR reads and lists one entry per CDR3 protein. The sample has some 350,000 distinct CDR3 sequences, under 20% seen once. These data were also reused for a study on T cells in Graves' hyperthyroidism and ophthalmopathy.

Here the sequenced sample was peripheral blood mononuclear cells (PBMCs), taken at new diagnosis, from a patient treated with antithyroid drugs. These receptors came from a young woman with Graves disease. CDR3s include the opening cysteine and the closing phenylalanine or tryptophan. The order of the fields is J gene, V gene, clone size, D gene, CDR3 DNA, CDR3 protein. D genes are given only for firm matches. Where a row states a size, it is once, few, many or the class of an expanded clone; other rows omit it.

j_gene: TRBJ1-5
v_gene: TRBV10-3
abundance: -
d_gene: TRBD1
CDR3nt: TGTGCCATCAGCACTCCGGGACAGGGGATCAATCAGCCCCAGCATTTT
CDR3aa: CAISTPGQGINQPQHF

j_gene: TRBJ1-2
v_gene: TRBV2
abundance: many
d_gene: -
CDR3nt: TGTGCCACCCTCCCACAGACTGCAACTAACTATGGCTACACCTTC
CDR3aa: CATLPQTATNYGYTF

j_gene: TRBJ2-7
v_gene: TRBV7-2
abundance: -
d_gene: TRBD1
CDR3nt: TGTGCCAGCAGCTTCGGAGGTTTACAGGGGAAGGTCGAGCAGTACTTC
CDR3aa: CASSFGGLQGKVEQYF

j_gene: TRBJ2-5
v_gene: TRBV6-7
abundance: few
d_gene: TRBD1
CDR3nt: TGTGCCAGCAGTTACTCGAAGGCGGGACAGGCACCATGCCCAGTGAGGTCCGGGACCCAGTACTTC
CDR3aa: CASSYSKAGQAPCPVRSGTQYF

j_gene: TRBJ2-1
v_gene: TRBV28
abundance: many
d_gene: -
CDR3nt: TGTGCCAGCCAGAGGACTTTTGCCTCCTACAATGAGCAGTTCTTC
CDR3aa: CASQRTFASYNEQFF

j_gene: TRBJ2-7
v_gene: TRBV6-1
abundance: many
d_gene: TRBD1
CDR3nt: TGTGCCAGCAGAACGTCGGGACAGAAGGACGAGCAGTACTTC
CDR3aa: CASRTSGQKDEQYF

j_gene: TRBJ2-1
v_gene: TRBV15
abundance: -
d_gene: -
CDR3nt: TGTGCCACCAGCAGAGATTCCGAGGGAGGCAATGAGCAGTTCTTC
CDR3aa: CATSRDSEGGNEQFF

j_gene: TRBJ1-1
v_gene: TRBV6-9
abundance: many
d_gene: -
CDR3nt: TGTGCCAGCAGTTACTCAAAAGGCACTGAAGCTTTCTTT
CDR3aa: CASSYSKGTEAFF

j_gene: TRBJ2-3
v_gene: TRBV30
abundance: many
d_gene: TRBD2
CDR3nt: TGTGCCTGGAGTGCGGGACTAGCGGGAGTATCCGTATTGGATACGCAGTATTTT
CDR3aa: CAWSAGLAGVSVLDTQYF

j_gene: TRBJ2-7
v_gene: TRBV5-1
abundance: -
d_gene: -
CDR3nt: TGCACCAGCAGCTTCGACAGCCCGAGCAACGAGCAGTACTTC
CDR3aa: CTSSFDSPSNEQYF

j_gene: TRBJ2-4
v_gene: TRBV12-3/TRBV12-4
abundance: few
d_gene: -
CDR3nt: TGTGCCAGCAGTCCCTGGTTATCGGGGCTAGCCAAAAACATTCAGTACTTC
CDR3aa: CASSPWLSGLAKNIQYF

j_gene: TRBJ1-2
v_gene: TRBV25-1
abundance: once
d_gene: -
CDR3nt: TGTGCCAGCAGTGAGGGGACAAACTATGGCTACACCTTC
CDR3aa: CASSEGTNYGYTF